The 6 T cell receptor beta chains given below trace back to one sample, sequenced in a study of spatial heterogeneity in lung cancer. The time point denotes: sample taken at primary tumor resection. General observations from the study: Counts of expanded alpha and beta TCRs within tumors tracked the tumor nonsynonymous mutation count.

TCRdb processed the 5' RACE reads anew with MiXCR; each CDR3 protein has one entry. The sample shows thousands of distinct CDR3 sequences, around 8% of them seen only once. These TCRs' antigens remain unknown. Sequences were derived from lung tumor tissue, sampled at surgery. The source is a male donor with early-stage non-small cell lung cancer.

By sample share, this clonotype is medium-sized. The rearrangement links TRBV20-1 to TRBJ2-7, with 7 bases matching TRBD1. The CDR3 consists of 15 residues. CDR1 and CDR2 (germline): DFQATT, SNEGSKA (reference sequence). The ends lost 6 bases at V and 0 bases at J; junction bases unmatched: 11. CDR3 loop: CSASTGELFSYEQYF. CDR3 nucleotide sequence: TGCAGTGCGAGCACAGGGGAACTTTTCTCCTACGAGCAGTACTTC.

This clonotype was seen many times. This chain uses TRBV7-8 with TRBJ1-6, with D unclear. Between the trimmed V and J ends, which lost 1 base and 6 bases, there was a span of 7 bases. Per the germline V gene, CDR1 is SGHVS and CDR2 is FQNEAQ. The length of the CDR3 is 14 residues. The CDR3 DNA reads as TGTGCCAGCAGCTTAGGGCAGATTAATTCACCCCTCCACTTT. This codes for CASSLGQINSPLHF. Together with reference TRBV7-8 and TRBJ1-6, the CDR3 gives the full variable domain: GAGVSQSPRYKVAKRGQDVALRCDPISGHVSLFWYQQALGQGPEFLTYFQNEAQLDKSGLPSDRFFAERPEGSVSTLKIQRTQQEDSAVYLCASSLGQINSPLHFGNGTRLTVT.

This clonotype is medium-sized in the sample. V and J are TRBV20-1 and TRBJ2-1; 15 bases agree with TRBD2. The CDR3 totals 15 residues. After removal of 6 bases from V and 9 bases from J, the junction contained 9 bases not matched to a gene. The germline V gene has CDR1 DFQATT and CDR2 SNEGSKA (reference sequence). The CDR3 loop reads CSAGTSGGTLGEQFF. Here the CDR3 DNA reads TGCAGTGCCGGGACTAGCGGGGGGACACTGGGTGAGCAGTTCTTC.

Within the sample, this clonotype is medium-sized. V usage is TRBV12-3 or TRBV12-4 and J usage is TRBJ1-5; no definite D call. This CDR3 has 15 amino acids. The V gene lost 3 bases and the J gene lost 0 bases, with 9 bases spanning the gap. This CDR3 is CASSFSGRSNQPQHF. The CDR3 nucleotides read TGTGCCAGCAGTTTTTCCGGACGTAGCAATCAGCCCCAGCATTTT.

This clonotype is medium-sized. The V gene is TRBV19, the J gene TRBJ2-2; 7 bases agree with TRBD1. CDR1 and CDR2 (germline): LNHDA, SQIVND (reference sequence). Trimming at V came to 5 bases and at J to 5 bases, leaving 8 bases not matched to a gene. The CDR3 loop spans 15 amino acids. The CDR3 protein is CASSRQGLGTGELFF. Written as DNA, the CDR3 is TGTGCCAGTAGTCGACAGGGCTTGGGGACCGGGGAGCTGTTTTTT.

This clonotype is deemed medium-sized (0.01 to 0.1%). This chain uses TRBV25-1 with TRBJ2-7; no firm D call. The V end lost 8 bases, the J end lost 0 bases, and 11 bases lay between the germline ends. Germline assignment: CDR1 MGHDK and CDR2 SYGVNS. The CDR3 extends over 13 amino acids. CDR3 nucleotide sequence: TGTGCCAGCGCACTGGGTGGCTCCTACGAGCAGTACTTC. Amino acids: CASALGGSYEQYF.